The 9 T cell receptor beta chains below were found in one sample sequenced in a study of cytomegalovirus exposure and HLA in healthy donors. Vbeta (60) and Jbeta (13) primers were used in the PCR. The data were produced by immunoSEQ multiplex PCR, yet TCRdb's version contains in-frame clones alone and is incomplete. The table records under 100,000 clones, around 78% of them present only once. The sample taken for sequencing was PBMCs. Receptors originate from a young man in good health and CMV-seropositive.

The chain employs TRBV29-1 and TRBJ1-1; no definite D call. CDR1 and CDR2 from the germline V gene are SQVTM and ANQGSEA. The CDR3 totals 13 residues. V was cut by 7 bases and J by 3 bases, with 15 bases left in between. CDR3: CSAERGRYTEAFF. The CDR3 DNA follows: TGCAGCGCCGAACGGGGTAGATACACTGAAGCTTTCTTT.

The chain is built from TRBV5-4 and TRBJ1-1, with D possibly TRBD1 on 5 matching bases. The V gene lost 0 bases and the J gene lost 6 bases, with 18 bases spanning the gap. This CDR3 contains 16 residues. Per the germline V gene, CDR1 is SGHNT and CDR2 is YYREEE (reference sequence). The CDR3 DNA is TGTGCCAGCAGCTTGGGGGAGGGTTTAAGGGGCCCTGAAGCTTTCTTT. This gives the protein CASSLGEGLRGPEAFF.

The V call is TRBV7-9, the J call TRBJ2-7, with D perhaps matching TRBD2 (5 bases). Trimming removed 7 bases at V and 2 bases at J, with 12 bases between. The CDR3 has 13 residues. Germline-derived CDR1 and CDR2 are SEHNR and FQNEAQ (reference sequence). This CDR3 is CASTIAGTYEQYF. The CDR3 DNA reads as TGTGCCAGCACCATAGCCGGGACCTACGAGCAGTACTTC.

The DNA for the CDR3 is TGCAGCGTTCTTCCTCGGGGGACTGAAGCTTTCTTT. This translates into CSVLPRGTEAFF. The chain carries TRBV29-1 and TRBJ1-1, with D perhaps TRBD1 (5 bases). Germline V lookup: CDR1 SQVTM, CDR2 ANQGSEA. The CDR3 spans 12 residues. Trimming left V 5 bases short and J 5 bases short, with 12 bases between.

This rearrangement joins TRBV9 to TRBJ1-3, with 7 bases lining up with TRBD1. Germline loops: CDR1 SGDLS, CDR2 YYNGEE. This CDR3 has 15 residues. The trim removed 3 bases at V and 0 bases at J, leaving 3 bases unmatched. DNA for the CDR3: TGTGCCAGCAGCGCCGCAGGGGGCTCTGGAAACACCATATATTTT. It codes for CASSAAGGSGNTIYF.

The CDR3 DNA follows: TGTGCCAGCAGCCAAGATCGGTGGGGCCTGACAGTTTACCACGAGCAGTACTTC. It specifies CASSQDRWGLTVYHEQYF. J is TRBJ2-7 and V is TRBV14; a weak D match, TRBD1 (5 bases). Germline V gene sequence: CDR1 SGHDN, CDR2 FVKESK. V was clipped by 0 bases and J by 5 bases, with 23 bases between them. The CDR3 is 18 residues long.

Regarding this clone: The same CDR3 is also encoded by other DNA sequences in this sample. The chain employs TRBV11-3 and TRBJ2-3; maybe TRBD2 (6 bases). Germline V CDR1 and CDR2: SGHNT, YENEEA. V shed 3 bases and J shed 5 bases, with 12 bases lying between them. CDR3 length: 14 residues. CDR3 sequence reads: CASSFGGAGDTQYF. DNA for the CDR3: TGTGCCAGCAGCTTCGGGGGAGCGGGAGATACGCAGTATTTT.

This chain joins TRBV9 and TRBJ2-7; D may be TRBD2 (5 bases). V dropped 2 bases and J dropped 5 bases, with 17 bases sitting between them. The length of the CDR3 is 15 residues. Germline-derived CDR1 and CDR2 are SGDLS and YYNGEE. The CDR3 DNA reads TGTGCCAGCAGCGTGGGCCGGAGCGGAGCACACGAGCAGTACTTC. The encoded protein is CASSVGRSGAHEQYF. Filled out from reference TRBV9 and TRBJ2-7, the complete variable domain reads DSGVTQTPKHLITATGQRVTLRCSPRSGDLSVYWYQQSLDQGLQFLIQYYNGEERAKGNILERFSAQQFPDLHSELNLSSLELGDSALYFCASSVGRSGAHEQYFGPGTRLTVT.

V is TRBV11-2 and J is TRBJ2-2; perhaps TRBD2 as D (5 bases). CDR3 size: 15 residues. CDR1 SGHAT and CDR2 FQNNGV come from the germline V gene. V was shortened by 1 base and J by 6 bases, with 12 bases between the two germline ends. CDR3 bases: TGTGCCAGCAGCTTAGTACCCGGGATCGCCGGGGAGCTGTTTTTT. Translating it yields CASSLVPGIAGELFF.